What follows is one TCR beta chain and its context. What it binds is unknown. V was clipped by 5 bases and J by 3 bases; unmatched bases: 4. This CDR3 is 15 amino acids long. CDR1 is MNHGY and CDR2 is SAAAGT in the germline V gene. This specimen comes from a study of CXCR4 blockade with PD-1 therapy in pancreatic cancer. Whole-study findings and limits: Clone frequency correlated with its number of distinct nucleotide rearrangements. Survival did not correlate with tumor clonality, which averaged 0.14 versus 0.05. Antigen-specificity overlap of convergent dominant clones remained unconfirmed.

Clones were sequenced by immunoSEQ multiplex PCR, and TCRdb holds only the in-frame ones, with some missing. The sample includes about 2,500 clones, 40% of them seen just once. Sequenced sample: tumor tissue. The source of this sequence is a human donor with pancreatic ductal adenocarcinoma. The chain carries TRBV6-8 and TRBJ1-1; 12 bases align to TRBD1. CDR3 protein: CASSRRDRGHTEAFF. The DNA for the CDR3 is TGTGCCAGCAGTCGGAGGGACAGGGGGCACACTGAAGCTTTCTTT.